Described below is a single TCR beta chain sequence and its context. What it binds is unknown. This CDR3 region has 18 residues. The germline V and J ends were trimmed by 1 base and 5 bases, with 23 bases remaining between them. Germline V CDR1 and CDR2: LNHNV, YYDKDF (reference sequence). Sorting produced populations that all topped 95% purity. This sample stems from a study of beta chain features in type 1 diabetes. As every portion of the isolated RNA was reverse transcribed, the sequencing read expressed TCRB transcripts. Produced via immunoSEQ multiplex PCR; TCRdb's table is partial and in-frame only. This sample has about 260,000 clones; roughly 20% occur once, and the top ten carry 0.028%. Findings and caveats of the study: It was not settled here whether HLA type affects TCRB rearrangement. Type 1 diabetes patients had TCRB CDR3s that were shorter (moderately but significantly so) in all four CD4+ subsets. Across patients, naive, central memory and Treg TCRB repertoires exhibited apparently greater similarity than was observed across healthy donors. Using cDNA template may skew counts toward highly expressing activated cells.

The chain joins TRBV15 to TRBJ2-5, with D possibly matching TRBD1 (5 bases). The sequence was collected from a woman in her forties with type 1 diabetes. Sample: naive CD4+ T cells from blood. Here the CDR3 DNA reads TGTGCCACCAGCAGAGGTGGTTCAGGGCTCCGTGGTTCGGAGACCCAGTACTTC. Its translation: CATSRGGSGLRGSETQYF.